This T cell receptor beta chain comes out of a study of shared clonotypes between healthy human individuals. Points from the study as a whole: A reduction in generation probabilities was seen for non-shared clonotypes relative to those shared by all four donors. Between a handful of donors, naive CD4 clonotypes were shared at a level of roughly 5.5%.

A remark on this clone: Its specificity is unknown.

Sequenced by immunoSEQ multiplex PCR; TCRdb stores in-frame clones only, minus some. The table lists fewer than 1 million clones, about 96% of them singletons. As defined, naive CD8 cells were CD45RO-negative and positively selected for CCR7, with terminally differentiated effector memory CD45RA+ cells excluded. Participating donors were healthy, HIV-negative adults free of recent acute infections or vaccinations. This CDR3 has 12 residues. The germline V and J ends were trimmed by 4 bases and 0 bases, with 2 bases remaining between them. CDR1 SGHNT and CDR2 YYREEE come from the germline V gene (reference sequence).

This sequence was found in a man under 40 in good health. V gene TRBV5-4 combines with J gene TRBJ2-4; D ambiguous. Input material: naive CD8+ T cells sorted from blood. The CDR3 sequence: CASSGAKNIQYF. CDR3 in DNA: TGTGCCAGCAGCGGAGCCAAAAACATTCAGTACTTC.